These 13 T cell receptor beta chains were all obtained from the same sample, sequenced in a study of post-analysis software for immune sequencing data. General study points: In patients, four to six TRBV segments were more frequent than in controls, with TRBV5-6, TRBV5-1 and TRBV20-1 among them.

Prepared libraries of TCR beta cDNA carried unique molecular identifiers. MiXCR, applied by TCRdb to the PCR reads, yields one record per CDR3 protein. This table has hundreds of thousands of distinct CDR3 sequences, roughly 30% appearing once. These receptors have no known antigen. The sample taken for sequencing was blood. These receptors all come from a girl aged 10 to 17 with multiple sclerosis.

This clonotype was seen more than once but under ten times. The gene calls are TRBV6-5 and TRBJ1-2; 10 nucleotides agree with TRBD1. The length of the CDR3 is 18 residues. Germline V CDR1 and CDR2: MNHEY, SVGAGI. The junction had 12 bases not matched to a gene; V was cut back by 2 bases and J by 3 bases. The CDR3 spells CASSYIGTGAPFDYGYTF. The CDR3 DNA sequence: TGTGCCAGCAGTTACATCGGGACAGGGGCGCCCTTTGACTATGGCTACACCTTC.

This clonotype was observed a handful of times. The gene calls are TRBV4-1 and TRBJ2-3, with TRBD2 matching over 8 bases. The CDR3 covers 17 residues. The germline V gene has CDR1 MGHRA and CDR2 YSYEKL. Unmatched junction bases numbered 9, after V lost 2 bases and J lost 2 bases. Here the CDR3 reads CASSQSSEAGVTDTQYF. CDR3 nucleotide sequence: TGCGCCAGCAGCCAATCCTCGGAAGCGGGGGTCACAGATACGCAGTATTTT.

This chain uses TRBV5-1 with TRBJ2-3; D is uncertain. The V gene's germline CDR1 is SGHRS and CDR2 YFSETQ. Between the trimmed V and J ends, which lost 0 bases and 0 bases, there was a span of 11 bases. The CDR3 sequence is 16 residues long. In DNA, the CDR3 is TGCGCCAGCAGCTTGGATGTAGCCCTTAGCACAGATACGCAGTATTTT. Its translation: CASSLDVALSTDTQYF.

V and J are TRBV7-2 and TRBJ2-1; D is ambiguous. The length of the CDR3 is 15 residues. Trimming pared 3 bases from V and 3 bases from J, leaving 12 bases between. Per germline, CDR1 SGHTA and CDR2 FQGNSA. The CDR3 bases are TGTGCCAGCAGCTTCATGGCTGCCCTCTACAATGAGCAGTTCTTC. Its protein is CASSFMAALYNEQFF.

This clonotype has just a few counts. The CDR3 is CSARASGISYNEQFF. The CDR3 DNA sequence: TGCAGTGCTAGAGCTAGCGGGATTTCCTACAATGAGCAGTTCTTC. The chain links TRBV20-1 to TRBJ2-1; TRBD2 agrees at 9 bases. Germline loops: CDR1 DFQATT, CDR2 SNEGSKA (reference sequence). V gave up 1 base and J gave up 1 base; unmatched junction bases: 2. The CDR3 length is 15 residues.

This clonotype was counted only a few times. The chain couples TRBV7-9 to TRBJ1-2, with 7 bases lining up with TRBD1. The V gene's germline CDR1 is SEHNR and CDR2 FQNEAQ (reference sequence). The CDR3 runs 14 residues. V shed 4 bases, J shed 4 bases, and the junction held 6 bases outside the gene matches. CDR3 protein: CASSSGGGSYGYTF. CDR3 DNA sequence: TGTGCCAGCAGCTCAGGGGGGGGTTCCTATGGCTACACCTTC.

This sequence joins TRBV20-1 and TRBJ2-5; D unresolved. The J call may not be correct, given that the DNA end is closer to TRBJ2-4. In germline, CDR1 is DFQATT, CDR2 SNEGSKA (reference sequence). The CDR3 covers 14 residues. The CDR3 DNA is TGCAGTGCTAGAGAGGGTAGGACCAAAAACATTCAGTACTTC. Translating gives CSAREGRTKNIQYF.

The CDR3 here is CASSNEREKLFF. For the CDR3, the DNA is TGTGCCAGCAGTAACGAGAGGGAAAAACTGTTTTTT. The V and J genes are TRBV6-6 and TRBJ1-4; no reliable D call. The CDR3 has 12 amino acids. Germline V CDR1 and CDR2: MNHNY, SVGAGI (reference sequence). Deletions cut 5 bases from V and 8 bases from J, with 9 bases between.

This clonotype has more than one count but fewer than ten. The chain links TRBV18 to TRBJ2-1, with D perhaps assigned TRBD1 or TRBD2 (5 bases each). Trimming left V 6 bases short and J 6 bases short, with 18 bases between. This CDR3 contains 15 residues. Germline values: CDR1 KGHSH, CDR2 LQKENI. The CDR3, as DNA: TGTGCCAGCTCCCTCGATAAGGGGACCTTCAATGAGCAGTTCTTC. Translating it yields CASSLDKGTFNEQFF.

This clonotype was recorded many times. This chain connects TRBV7-9 to TRBJ1-2, with a weak D call TRBD1 (6 bases). With 5 bases removed from V and 7 bases from J, the gap between germline ends came to 14 bases. The CDR3 has 13 amino acids. Germline values: CDR1 SEHNR, CDR2 FQNEAQ (reference sequence). CDR3 sequence reads: CASSPTGFGGYTF. The CDR3 nucleotides read TGTGCCAGCAGCCCAACAGGGTTTGGTGGCTACACCTTC.

J is TRBJ1-2 and V is TRBV7-2, with 9 bases fitting TRBD1. This CDR3 has 14 residues. Losses at the gene ends were 6 bases for V and 5 bases for J; bases not matched to a gene: 7. Germline V gives CDR1 SGHTA, CDR2 FQGNSA. CDR3 DNA: TGTGCCAGCAGGCTGACACAGGGGGCGTATGGCTACACCTTC. Protein sequence: CASRLTQGAYGYTF.

The genes are TRBV20-1 and TRBJ2-5; 9 bases are shared with TRBD2. The J call is in doubt because the DNA end fits TRBJ2-7 better. CDR1 is DFQATT and CDR2 is SNEGSKA in the germline V gene (reference sequence). The CDR3 is made up of 15 amino acids. CDR3 DNA: TGCAGTGCTAGATCGAGTAGCGGGAGTTACCACGAGCAGTACTTC. It encodes CSARSSSGSYHEQYF.

This rearrangement joins TRBV2 to TRBJ2-7; TRBD1 aligns across 9 bases. V shed 7 bases and J 3 bases; nucleotides not matched to a gene: 10. Germline assignment: CDR1 SNHLY and CDR2 FYNNEI. The CDR3 sequence is 15 residues long. The CDR3 DNA reads as TGTGCCAGCAAGGGGGACAGGGCGTCTTACTACGAGCAGTACTTC. Its translation is CASKGDRASYYEQYF.